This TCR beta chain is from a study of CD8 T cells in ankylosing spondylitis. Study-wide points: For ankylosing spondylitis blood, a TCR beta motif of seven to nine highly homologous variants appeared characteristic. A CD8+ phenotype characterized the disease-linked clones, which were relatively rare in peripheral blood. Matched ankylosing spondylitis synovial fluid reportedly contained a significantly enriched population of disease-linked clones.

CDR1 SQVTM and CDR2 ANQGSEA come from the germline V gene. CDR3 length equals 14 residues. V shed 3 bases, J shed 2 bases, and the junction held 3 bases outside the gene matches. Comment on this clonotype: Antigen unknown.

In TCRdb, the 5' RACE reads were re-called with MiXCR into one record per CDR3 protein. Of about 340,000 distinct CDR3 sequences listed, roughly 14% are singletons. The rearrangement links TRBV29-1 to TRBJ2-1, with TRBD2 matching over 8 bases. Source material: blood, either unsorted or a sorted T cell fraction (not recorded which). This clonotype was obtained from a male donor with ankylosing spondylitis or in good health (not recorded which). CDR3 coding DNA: TGCAGCGTTGATATCGGGGGGGCCTACAATGAGCAGTTCTTC. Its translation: CSVDIGGAYNEQFF.